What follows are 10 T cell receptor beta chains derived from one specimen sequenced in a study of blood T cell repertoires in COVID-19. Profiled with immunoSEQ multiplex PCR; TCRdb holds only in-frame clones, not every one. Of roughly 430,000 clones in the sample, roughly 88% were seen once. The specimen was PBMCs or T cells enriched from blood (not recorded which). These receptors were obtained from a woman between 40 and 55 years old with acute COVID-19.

The CDR3 DNA sequence: TGTGCCAGCAGCCTGGAGGGGACAGGGGCCCACTATGGCTACACCTTC. Its translation: CASSLEGTGAHYGYTF. V and J are TRBV3-1 (or the pseudogene TRBV3-2) and TRBJ1-2, with 10 bases matching TRBD1. This CDR3 is built from 16 residues. With V trimmed by 4 bases and J by 3 bases, 8 bases remained unmatched. Germline CDR1 LGHDT, CDR2 YNNKEL (reference sequence).

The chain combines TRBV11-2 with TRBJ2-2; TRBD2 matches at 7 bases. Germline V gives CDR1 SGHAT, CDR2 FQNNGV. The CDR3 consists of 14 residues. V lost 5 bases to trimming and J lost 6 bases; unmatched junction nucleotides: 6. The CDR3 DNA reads TGTGCCAGCAGCCAAAAAAGCGGGGCCGGGGAGCTGTTTTTT. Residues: CASSQKSGAGELFF.

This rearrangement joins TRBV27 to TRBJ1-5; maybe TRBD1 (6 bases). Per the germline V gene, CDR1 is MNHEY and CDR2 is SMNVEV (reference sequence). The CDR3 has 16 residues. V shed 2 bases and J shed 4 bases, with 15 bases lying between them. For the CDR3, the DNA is TGTGCCAGCAGTTTAAATAGGGGGTTGACAAATCAGCCCCAGCATTTT. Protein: CASSLNRGLTNQPQHF.

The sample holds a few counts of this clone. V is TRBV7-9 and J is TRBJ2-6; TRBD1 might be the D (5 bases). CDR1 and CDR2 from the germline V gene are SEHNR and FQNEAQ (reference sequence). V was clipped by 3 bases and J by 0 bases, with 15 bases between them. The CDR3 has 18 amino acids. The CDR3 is CASSFTGTLSSGANVLTF. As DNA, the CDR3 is TGTGCCAGCAGCTTTACAGGAACCCTCAGCTCTGGGGCCAACGTCCTGACTTTC.

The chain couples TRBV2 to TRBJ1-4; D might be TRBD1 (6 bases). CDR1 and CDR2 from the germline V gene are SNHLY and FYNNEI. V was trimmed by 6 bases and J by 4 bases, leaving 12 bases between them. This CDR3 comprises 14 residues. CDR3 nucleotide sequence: TGTGCCAGCAGGAAGGACAGACATAATGAAAAACTGTTTTTT. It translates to CASRKDRHNEKLFF.

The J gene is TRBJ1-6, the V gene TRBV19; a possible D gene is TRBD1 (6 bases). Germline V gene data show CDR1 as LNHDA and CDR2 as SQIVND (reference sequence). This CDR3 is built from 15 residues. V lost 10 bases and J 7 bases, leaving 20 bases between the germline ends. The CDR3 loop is CATRGSNAHNSPLHF. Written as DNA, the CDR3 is TGTGCCACCAGGGGCTCCAATGCCCACAATTCACCCCTCCACTTT.

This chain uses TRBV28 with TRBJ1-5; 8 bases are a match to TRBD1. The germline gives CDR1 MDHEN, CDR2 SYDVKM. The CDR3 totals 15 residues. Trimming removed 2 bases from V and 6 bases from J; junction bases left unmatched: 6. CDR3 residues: CASSLGQGGFQPQHF. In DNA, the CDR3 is TGTGCCAGCAGTTTAGGACAGGGCGGGTTTCAGCCCCAGCATTTT.

The CDR3 region has the DNA TGTGCCAGCAGCCGGACAGCAACTAATGAAAAACTGTTTTTT. Translation: CASSRTATNEKLFF. The chain recombines TRBV7-2 with TRBJ1-4; D may be TRBD1 (6 bases). The CDR3 length is 14 residues. Trimming removed 5 bases at V and 0 bases at J, with 7 bases between. Germline V gene sequence: CDR1 SGHTA, CDR2 FQGNSA.

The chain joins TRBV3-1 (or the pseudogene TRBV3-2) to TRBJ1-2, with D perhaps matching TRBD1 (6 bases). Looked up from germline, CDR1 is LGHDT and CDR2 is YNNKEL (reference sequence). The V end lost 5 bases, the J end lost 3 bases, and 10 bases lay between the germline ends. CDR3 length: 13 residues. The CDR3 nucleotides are TGTGCCAGCAGCAACACAGGGTACTATGGCTACACCTTC. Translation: CASSNTGYYGYTF.

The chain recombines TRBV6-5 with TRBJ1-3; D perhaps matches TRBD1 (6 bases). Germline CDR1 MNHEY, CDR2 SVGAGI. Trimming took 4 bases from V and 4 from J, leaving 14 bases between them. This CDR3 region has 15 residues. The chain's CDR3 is CASSFGQSIGNTIYF. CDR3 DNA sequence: TGTGCCAGCAGTTTTGGACAGTCGATCGGAAACACCATATATTTT.